A selection of T cell receptor beta chains follows, all from one sample in a study of radiotherapy plus CTLA-4 blockade in lung cancer. Sequenced by immunoSEQ multiplex PCR; TCRdb stores in-frame clones only, minus some. The sample includes roughly 98,000 clones, around four fifths of them seen just once. The specimen was peripheral blood, collected from a patient treated with radiotherapy plus ipilimumab. These receptors all stem from a human donor with non-small cell lung cancer who had a partial response to radiotherapy plus ipilimumab. CDR3s include the opening cysteine and the closing phenylalanine or tryptophan. D genes are given only for firm matches. Not all rows give a size; the values are once, few, many and, for expanded clones, a class.

D gene	V gene	clone size	J gene	CDR3 protein	CDR3 DNA
-	TRBV18	-	TRBJ1-4	CASSPPTGGEKLFF	TGTGCCAGCTCACCACCGACAGGTGGTGAAAAACTGTTTTTT
TRBD2	TRBV6-5	few	TRBJ2-7	CASSRTSATYEQYF	TGTGCCAGCAGCCGGACTAGCGCAACCTACGAGCAGTACTTC
-	TRBV7-2	-	TRBJ2-2	CASSLVRASTGELFF	TGTGCCAGCAGCTTAGTGCGGGCATCCACCGGGGAGCTGTTTTTT
-	TRBV5-1	-	TRBJ2-7	CASSLEGGVAYEQYF	TGCGCCAGCAGCTTGGAAGGGGGAGTTGCCTACGAGCAGTACTTC
-	TRBV7-9	-	TRBJ2-3	CASSPYTGLGTDTQYF	TGTGCCAGCAGCCCTTACACGGGACTGGGCACAGATACGCAGTATTTT
TRBD1	TRBV11-3	-	TRBJ2-3	CASSPAGTGSEADTQYF	TGTGCCAGCAGCCCCGCCGGGACAGGGTCTGAAGCAGATACGCAGTATTTT
-	TRBV28	-	TRBJ1-1	CASRGTRGTEAFF	TGTGCCAGTCGGGGTACACGAGGGACTGAAGCTTTCTTT
-	TRBV4-2	-	TRBJ2-2	CASSQVRDTGELFF	TGTGCCAGCAGCCAAGTACGCGACACCGGGGAGCTGTTTTTT
TRBD1	TRBV6-6	-	TRBJ2-2	CASSYRGQDTGELFF	TGTGCCAGCAGTTATCGGGGACAGGACACCGGGGAGCTGTTTTTT
TRBD1	TRBV11-2	-	TRBJ2-7	CASSIGTATYEQYF	TGTGCCAGCAGCATAGGGACAGCAACCTACGAGCAGTACTTC
TRBD1	TRBV7-6	few	TRBJ1-5	CASRGDRGSSQPQHF	TGTGCCAGCAGGGGGGACAGGGGCTCGAGTCAGCCCCAGCATTTT
TRBD2	TRBV25-1	-	TRBJ2-1	CASSVRLAAYNEQFF	TGTGCCAGCAGTGTTAGACTAGCGGCCTACAATGAGCAGTTCTTC
-	TRBV5-6	-	TRBJ2-1	CASSFREVPYNEQFF	TGTGCCAGCAGCTTTCGGGAAGTCCCCTACAATGAGCAGTTCTTC
-	TRBV21-1	-	TRBJ2-7	CASRPRSGKIHEQYF	TGTGCCAGCAGACCAAGGTCAGGAAAGATCCACGAGCAGTACTTC
TRBD1	TRBV19	-	TRBJ2-7	CASGGQGGFYEQYF	TGTGCCAGTGGGGGACAGGGGGGATTCTACGAGCAGTACTTC
TRBD2	TRBV6-5	-	TRBJ2-1	CASSTTSGSYNEQFF	TGTGCCAGCAGTACGACTAGCGGTTCCTACAATGAGCAGTTCTTC
-	TRBV10-3	once	TRBJ2-7	CATGRGLYEQYF	TGTGCCACCGGCCGGGGGTTATACGAGCAGTACTTC
TRBD1	TRBV5-1	-	TRBJ2-5	CASSLLTGTEETQYF	TGCGCCAGCAGCTTGTTGACCGGGACAGAAGAGACCCAGTACTTC
-	TRBV19	-	TRBJ2-7	CASSIDRAGNEQYF	TGTGCCAGTAGTATCGATAGGGCAGGGAACGAGCAGTACTTC
-	TRBV5-1	-	TRBJ2-3	CASSFRRAGTDTQYF	TGCGCCAGCAGCTTCCGCAGGGCGGGCACAGATACGCAGTATTTT
-	TRBV7-6	few	TRBJ2-1	CASSLVANEQFF	TGTGCCAGCAGCTTAGTGGCAAATGAGCAGTTCTTC
TRBD2	TRBV7-2	-	TRBJ2-1	CASSLGAGDREQFF	TGTGCCAGCAGCTTAGGAGCGGGAGATCGTGAGCAGTTCTTC
TRBD1	TRBV6-1	-	TRBJ2-7	CASKHLRDRNYEQYF	TGTGCCAGCAAACATCTCCGGGACAGAAACTACGAGCAGTACTTC
TRBD1	TRBV28	-	TRBJ2-1	CASSQRQGGRNEQFF	TGTGCCAGCAGCCAACGACAGGGGGGGCGGAATGAGCAGTTCTTC
-	TRBV11-3	once	TRBJ2-7	CASSLYPGRSYEQYF	TGTGCCAGCAGCTTATATCCCGGCAGGTCCTACGAGCAGTACTTC
TRBD1	TRBV28	-	TRBJ2-7	CASRPADRRDEQYF	TGTGCCAGCAGACCAGCGGACAGGCGCGACGAGCAGTACTTC